Presented here are 18 T cell receptor beta chains from one specimen sequenced in a study of blood T cell repertoires in COVID-19. Generated by immunoSEQ multiplex PCR, the TCRdb table keeps only in-frame clones and is missing some. The repertoire holds about 250,000 clones, with 80% to 90% as singletons. The sequencing sample was made of PBMCs or T cells enriched from blood (not recorded which). These receptors were collected from a woman aged 18-29 years who had recovered from COVID-19.

This sequence joins TRBV5-1 and TRBJ1-1, with 8 nucleotides matching TRBD1. The CDR3 runs to 15 residues. The germline gives CDR1 SGHRS, CDR2 YFSETQ. V shed 2 bases and J 4 bases; nucleotides not matched to a gene: 7. CDR3 in amino acids: CASSFETGVSTEAFF. DNA for the CDR3: TGCGCCAGCAGCTTTGAGACAGGGGTATCCACTGAAGCTTTCTTT.

In its sample, this clone was seen once. The chain employs TRBV14 and TRBJ2-1; 8 bases align to TRBD2. The ends lost 1 base at V and 8 bases at J; junction bases unmatched: 7. CDR3 size: 15 residues. Germline V gene data show CDR1 as SGHDN and CDR2 as FVKESK. The CDR3, as DNA: TGTGCCAGCAGCCAAGTTTACGGGGGGGGCGATGAGCAGTTCTTC. Amino acids: CASSQVYGGGDEQFF.

V is TRBV18 and J is TRBJ1-5, with TRBD1 identical over 8 bases. CDR3 length equals 15 residues. Germline V gives CDR1 KGHSH, CDR2 LQKENI. Germline trimming cut 4 bases from V and 2 bases from J; bases unmatched to any gene: 4. CDR3 nucleotides: TGTGCCAGCTCACTACAGGGGGGGGGCAATCAGCCCCAGCATTTT. Protein sequence: CASSLQGGGNQPQHF. Using reference TRBV18 and TRBJ1-5 for the parts outside the CDR3, the full variable domain is NAGVMQNPRHLVRRRGQEARLRCSPMKGHSHVYWYRQLPEEGLKFMVYLQKENIIDESGMPKERFSAEFPKEGPSILRIQQVVRGDSAAYFCASSLQGGGNQPQHFGDGTRLSIL.

V usage is TRBV27 and J usage is TRBJ1-5; D is possibly TRBD1 (5 bases). Deletions cut 4 bases from V and 1 base from J, with 26 bases between. The CDR3 is 20 residues long. In germline, CDR1 is MNHEY, CDR2 SMNVEV (reference sequence). The CDR3 sequence: CASSSWSRGVGGKSNQPQHF. In nucleotides, the CDR3 is TGTGCCAGCAGTTCATGGTCACGGGGGGTGGGTGGCAAGAGCAATCAGCCCCAGCATTTT.

The chain links TRBV4-1 to TRBJ2-3; 14 nucleotides match TRBD2. Germline-derived CDR1 and CDR2 are MGHRA and YSYEKL. V dropped 5 bases and J dropped 2; count of bases not matched to a gene: 9. The CDR3 totals 18 residues. In DNA, the CDR3 is TGCGCCAGCAGCTACGGGGGACTAGCGGGGGCCCTCACAGATACGCAGTATTTT. Amino acid sequence: CASSYGGLAGALTDTQYF.

The V gene is TRBV5-1, the J gene TRBJ2-2, with 8 positions matching TRBD2. Trimming cost V 5 bases and J 1 base; bases outside gene matches: 4. The germline V gene encodes CDR1 SGHRS and CDR2 YFSETQ. The CDR3 covers 15 residues. Here the CDR3 DNA reads TGCGCCAGCAGGCCTAGCGGGCTGAACACCGGGGAGCTGTTTTTT. It translates to CASRPSGLNTGELFF.

The CDR3, as DNA: TGTGCCAGCAGCCCCGGACAGCCCTACGAGCAGTACTTC. Translating it yields CASSPGQPYEQYF. This chain links TRBV6-5 with TRBJ2-7; perhaps TRBD1 as D (6 bases). V was pared by 6 bases and J by 2 bases, with 11 bases between. Germline loops: CDR1 MNHEY, CDR2 SVGAGI. The length of the CDR3 is 13 residues.

This clone was counted a single time. The rearrangement joins TRBV2 to TRBJ2-5; the match to TRBD2 covers 12 bases. Trimming at V came to 4 bases and at J to 2 bases, leaving 8 bases not matched to a gene. Germline CDR1 reads SNHLY; CDR2 reads FYNNEI. This CDR3 region has 17 residues. CDR3 coding DNA: TGTGCCAGCAGTGGGCTAGCGGGGGGGCCGGGGCAAGAGACCCAGTACTTC. Translated, it gives CASSGLAGGPGQETQYF.

The gene calls are TRBV3-1 (or the pseudogene TRBV3-2) and TRBJ2-5, with 12 nucleotides matching TRBD2. Unmatched junction bases numbered 4, after V lost 5 bases and J lost 0 bases. From germline, CDR1 is LGHDT and CDR2 YNNKEL (reference sequence). The CDR3 runs to 16 residues. The DNA of the CDR3 is TGTGCCAGCAGCTCCTGGACTAGCGGGGACCAAGAGACCCAGTACTTC. It codes for CASSSWTSGDQETQYF.

The CDR3: CASSPPAGTGAYTEAFF. The CDR3, as DNA: TGTGCCAGCTCACCACCTGCAGGGACAGGGGCCTACACTGAAGCTTTCTTT. The chain uses TRBV18 and TRBJ1-1; 10 nucleotides match TRBD1. From germline, CDR1 is KGHSH and CDR2 LQKENI. CDR3 size: 17 residues. Trimming removed 0 bases from V and 3 bases from J; junction bases left unmatched: 7.

The J gene is TRBJ1-5, the V gene TRBV11-2; D gene ambiguous. Trimming pared 4 bases from V and 6 bases from J, leaving 13 bases between. Looked up from germline, CDR1 is SGHAT and CDR2 is FQNNGV. The CDR3 consists of 14 residues. CDR3 amino acids: CASSSSGNSQPQHF. The CDR3 DNA follows: TGTGCCAGCAGCTCCTCCGGGAACAGTCAGCCCCAGCATTTT. The full variable domain, rest sourced from reference TRBV11-2 and TRBJ1-5, is EAGVAQSPRYKIIEKRQSVAFWCNPISGHATLYWYQQILGQGPKLLIQFQNNGVVDDSQLPKDRFSAERLKGVDSTLKIQPAKLEDSAVYLCASSSSGNSQPQHFGDGTRLSIL.

The genes are TRBV23-1 and TRBJ2-7; no clear D gene. TRBV23-1 is reported as an ORF; its role is uncertain. V was trimmed by 2 bases and J by 3 bases, leaving 14 bases between them. CDR3 length: 15 amino acids. CDR3 coding DNA: TGCGCCAGCAGTCAACGGAGAGGCCGACTCTACGAGCAGTACTTC. As protein: CASSQRRGRLYEQYF.

This chain joins TRBV25-1 and TRBJ1-1, with a tentative D call TRBD1 (6 bases). This CDR3 is built from 14 residues. V shed 7 bases and J shed 0 bases, with 12 bases lying between them. Germline V gene lookup returns CDR1 MGHDK and CDR2 SYGVNS. CDR3 in DNA: TGTGCCAGCAAGGGTACAGGGATGAACACTGAAGCTTTCTTT. This encodes CASKGTGMNTEAFF.

The chain uses TRBV27 and TRBJ2-2; TRBD1 matches at 8 bases. Looked up from germline, CDR1 is MNHEY and CDR2 is SMNVEV (reference sequence). The CDR3 is 13 amino acids. The junction had 1 base not matched to a gene; V was cut back by 3 bases and J by 7 bases. The CDR3 bases are TGTGCCAGCAGTTTTGACAGGGGCGGGGAGCTGTTTTTT. Its translation is CASSFDRGGELFF.

The gene calls are TRBV20-1 and TRBJ1-2, with D perhaps matching TRBD1 (5 bases). Looked up from germline, CDR1 is DFQATT and CDR2 is SNEGSKA (reference sequence). The CDR3 spans 13 residues. V was pared by 5 bases and J by 3 bases, with 13 bases between. The CDR3 sequence: CSARGARDYGYTF. CDR3 coding DNA: TGCAGTGCTCGTGGGGCGCGAGACTATGGCTACACCTTC.

This clone appeared a few times. The chain employs TRBV9 and TRBJ2-1; 8 bases align to TRBD2. J was trimmed by 8 bases and V by 0 bases; bases with no gene match: 4. CDR3 length equals 14 residues. Germline CDR1 reads SGDLS; CDR2 reads YYNGEE. The CDR3 sequence is CASSVVGSGDEQFF. The CDR3 DNA is TGTGCCAGCAGCGTAGTAGGTAGCGGGGATGAGCAGTTCTTC.

The genes are TRBV27 and TRBJ2-2, with D possibly matching TRBD2 (6 bases). The germline CDR1 and CDR2 sequences are MNHEY and SMNVEV (reference sequence). V was shortened by 5 bases and J by 5 bases, with 18 bases between the two germline ends. The CDR3 has 16 amino acids. Written as DNA, the CDR3 is TGTGCCAGCAGTAAAACGACGGTCCGGGGGACCGGGGAGCTGTTTTTT. Translated, it gives CASSKTTVRGTGELFF.

This chain joins TRBV5-4 and TRBJ2-7; 7 bases are a match to TRBD1. J gave up 13 bases and V 1 base, and 8 bases lay outside the gene matches. This CDR3 region has 12 residues. The germline CDR1 and CDR2 sequences are SGHNT and YYREEE (reference sequence). The CDR3 nucleotides read TGTGCCAGCAGCTTGCCCGGACAGGACCACTACTTC. This translates into CASSLPGQDHYF. Drawing the rest from reference TRBV5-4 and TRBJ2-7, the complete variable domain is ETGVTQSPTHLIKTRGQQVTLRCSSQSGHNTVSWYQQALGQGPQFIFQYYREEENGRGNFPPRFSGLQFPNYSSELNVNALELDDSALYLCASSLPGQDHYFGPGTRLTVT.